A selection of T cell receptor beta chains follows, all from one sample in a study of blood T cell repertoires in COVID-19. Here immunoSEQ multiplex PCR was the method, and the copy in TCRdb shows in-frame clones only, minus some. The sample records a few hundred thousand clones, about 81% being singletons. The source material was PBMCs or T cells enriched from blood (not recorded which). The receptor set was obtained from a man aged 35 to 55 who had recovered from COVID-19. Both conserved end residues are part of each CDR3. The D gene is left open where the match is weak. Rows may omit the clone size; those that give it use once, few, many or a size class.

v_gene: TRBV30
d_gene: -
abundance: many
j_gene: TRBJ1-2
CDR3aa: CAWSVGYLTQLYGYTF
CDR3nt: TGTGCCTGGAGTGTAGGTTATCTGACACAGCTCTATGGCTACACCTTC

v_gene: TRBV4-1
d_gene: -
abundance: few
j_gene: TRBJ1-3
CDR3aa: CASSQDQGYLSGNTIYF
CDR3nt: TGCGCCAGCAGCCAAGATCAGGGTTACCTCTCTGGAAACACCATATATTTT

v_gene: TRBV7-9
d_gene: -
abundance: -
j_gene: TRBJ2-2
CDR3aa: CASIRPSGVSISNTGELFF
CDR3nt: TGTGCCAGCATCAGACCTTCGGGGGTTTCGATATCTAACACCGGGGAGCTGTTTTTT

v_gene: TRBV11-2
d_gene: -
abundance: -
j_gene: TRBJ2-3
CDR3aa: CASRPRTGTSYTDTQYF
CDR3nt: TGTGCCAGCAGGCCGAGAACCGGGACTTCGTACACAGATACGCAGTATTTT

v_gene: TRBV5-1
d_gene: -
abundance: -
j_gene: TRBJ1-1
CDR3aa: CASSFGGAANTEAFF
CDR3nt: TGCGCCAGCAGCTTCGGGGGGGCAGCGAACACTGAAGCTTTCTTT

v_gene: TRBV27
d_gene: TRBD1
abundance: -
j_gene: TRBJ1-5
CDR3aa: CASSPRGHQPQHF
CDR3nt: TGTGCCAGCAGTCCCAGGGGGCACCAGCCCCAGCATTTT

v_gene: TRBV23-1
d_gene: TRBD1
abundance: -
j_gene: TRBJ1-1
CDR3aa: CASGTQQGGNTEAFF
CDR3nt: TGCGCCAGCGGAACTCAACAGGGGGGGAACACTGAAGCTTTCTTT

v_gene: TRBV6-5
d_gene: TRBD2
abundance: -
j_gene: TRBJ2-1
CDR3aa: CASSYLASGSNEQFF
CDR3nt: TGTGCCAGCAGTTACTTGGCTAGCGGCTCCAATGAGCAGTTCTTC

v_gene: TRBV6-2/TRBV6-3
d_gene: -
abundance: -
j_gene: TRBJ1-5
CDR3aa: CASSYTGTQPQHF
CDR3nt: TGTGCCAGCAGTTACACGGGAACTCAGCCCCAGCATTTT

v_gene: TRBV19
d_gene: TRBD1
abundance: -
j_gene: TRBJ1-5
CDR3aa: CASSLIQGRDQPQHF
CDR3nt: TGTGCCAGTAGCTTGATACAGGGGCGGGATCAGCCCCAGCATTTT

v_gene: TRBV6-5
d_gene: TRBD1
abundance: -
j_gene: TRBJ2-7
CDR3aa: CASRFGTGVSYEQYF
CDR3nt: TGTGCCAGCAGGTTCGGGACAGGGGTCTCCTACGAGCAGTACTTC

v_gene: TRBV6-5
d_gene: -
abundance: few
j_gene: TRBJ1-2
CDR3aa: CASKGDGYTF
CDR3nt: TGTGCCAGCAAGGGGGATGGCTACACCTTC

v_gene: TRBV4-1
d_gene: -
abundance: -
j_gene: TRBJ1-1
CDR3aa: CASSHRGSLTTEAFF
CDR3nt: TGCGCCAGCAGCCATAGAGGCAGCCTGACCACTGAAGCTTTCTTT

v_gene: TRBV6-1
d_gene: TRBD2
abundance: few
j_gene: TRBJ2-1
CDR3aa: CASSKAGGSYNEQFF
CDR3nt: TGTGCCAGCAGTAAAGCGGGAGGGTCCTACAATGAGCAGTTCTTC

v_gene: TRBV3-1/TRBV3-2
d_gene: -
abundance: -
j_gene: TRBJ1-3
CDR3aa: CASSQAGGTGNTIYF
CDR3nt: TGTGCCAGCAGCCAAGCCGGGGGAACTGGAAACACCATATATTTT

v_gene: TRBV24-1
d_gene: TRBD1
abundance: -
j_gene: TRBJ1-2
CDR3aa: CATSDGDSNYGYTF
CDR3nt: TGTGCCACCAGTGACGGGGACAGCAACTATGGCTACACCTTC

v_gene: TRBV29-1
d_gene: TRBD1
abundance: -
j_gene: TRBJ1-1
CDR3aa: CSVGTGPEAFF
CDR3nt: TGCAGCGTCGGGACAGGACCTGAAGCTTTCTTT

v_gene: TRBV6-2/TRBV6-3
d_gene: TRBD2
abundance: -
j_gene: TRBJ2-3
CDR3aa: CASSYPAGGPKADTQYF
CDR3nt: TGTGCCAGCAGTTATCCAGCGGGGGGGCCTAAAGCAGATACGCAGTATTTT

v_gene: TRBV5-3
d_gene: TRBD1
abundance: few
j_gene: TRBJ1-4
CDR3aa: CARSSSPGTGHGKLFF
CDR3nt: TGTGCCAGAAGCTCGAGCCCCGGGACAGGGCATGGAAAACTGTTTTTT

v_gene: TRBV5-1
d_gene: -
abundance: -
j_gene: TRBJ1-1
CDR3aa: CASSLYGGVDMNTEAFF
CDR3nt: TGCGCCAGCAGCTTGTACGGAGGGGTCGACATGAACACTGAAGCTTTCTTT

v_gene: TRBV6-2/TRBV6-3
d_gene: TRBD1
abundance: -
j_gene: TRBJ2-7
CDR3aa: CASSYGGTGGREQYF
CDR3nt: TGTGCCAGCAGTTACGGGGGGACAGGGGGCCGCGAGCAGTACTTC

v_gene: TRBV9
d_gene: -
abundance: -
j_gene: TRBJ1-3
CDR3aa: CASSTRFSSGNTIYF
CDR3nt: TGTGCCAGCAGCACCCGCTTCAGCTCTGGAAACACCATATATTTT

v_gene: TRBV7-2
d_gene: TRBD2
abundance: once
j_gene: TRBJ2-1
CDR3aa: CASSVTSGTYNEQFF
CDR3nt: TGTGCCAGCAGCGTGACTAGCGGCACCTACAATGAGCAGTTCTTC

v_gene: TRBV18
d_gene: TRBD1
abundance: few
j_gene: TRBJ1-2
CDR3aa: CASSLQGTANYGYTF
CDR3nt: TGTGCCAGCTCCCTCCAGGGGACAGCTAACTATGGCTACACCTTC

v_gene: TRBV2
d_gene: -
abundance: -
j_gene: TRBJ2-1
CDR3aa: CASSEVGGSYNEQFF
CDR3nt: TGTGCCAGCAGTGAAGTAGGGGGCTCCTACAATGAGCAGTTCTTC

v_gene: TRBV9
d_gene: TRBD1
abundance: -
j_gene: TRBJ2-2
CDR3aa: CASTQSTGGLTGELFF
CDR3nt: TGTGCCAGCACCCAATCGACAGGGGGCTTGACCGGGGAGCTGTTTTTT

v_gene: TRBV2
d_gene: TRBD1
abundance: -
j_gene: TRBJ1-2
CDR3aa: CASSNRGIYGYTF
CDR3nt: TGTGCCAGCAGTAACAGGGGGATCTATGGCTACACCTTC

v_gene: TRBV10-2
d_gene: -
abundance: -
j_gene: TRBJ1-2
CDR3aa: CASSEAGTPYGYTF
CDR3nt: TGCGCCAGCAGTGAAGCGGGTACCCCCTATGGCTACACCTTC

v_gene: TRBV7-9
d_gene: -
abundance: -
j_gene: TRBJ1-3
CDR3aa: CASSLLGGALSSGNTIYF
CDR3nt: TGTGCCAGCAGCCTCCTGGGCGGGGCCCTTAGCTCTGGAAACACCATATATTTT

v_gene: TRBV5-6
d_gene: -
abundance: -
j_gene: TRBJ1-2
CDR3aa: CASSLGQVGDYGYTF
CDR3nt: TGTGCCAGCAGCTTGGGACAGGTTGGGGACTATGGCTACACCTTC

v_gene: TRBV5-4
d_gene: TRBD1
abundance: many
j_gene: TRBJ2-7
CDR3aa: CASSRDSTYEQYF
CDR3nt: TGTGCCAGCAGCCGGGACAGTACCTACGAGCAGTACTTC

v_gene: TRBV18
d_gene: -
abundance: -
j_gene: TRBJ1-3
CDR3aa: CASSPPKQPSGNTIYF
CDR3nt: TGTGCCAGCTCACCGCCAAAACAGCCTTCTGGAAACACCATATATTTT

v_gene: TRBV5-1
d_gene: TRBD1
abundance: -
j_gene: TRBJ1-2
CDR3aa: CASSNGQVGYGYTF
CDR3nt: TGCGCCAGCAGCAACGGACAGGTCGGATATGGCTACACCTTC

v_gene: TRBV19
d_gene: -
abundance: few
j_gene: TRBJ1-3
CDR3aa: CASNRGSISGNTIYF
CDR3nt: TGTGCCAGTAACCGGGGGAGTATTTCTGGAAACACCATATATTTT

v_gene: TRBV27
d_gene: -
abundance: -
j_gene: TRBJ1-5
CDR3aa: CASSLWQGNNQPQHF
CDR3nt: TGTGCCAGCAGTTTGTGGCAGGGCAACAATCAGCCCCAGCATTTT

v_gene: TRBV7-9
d_gene: -
abundance: -
j_gene: TRBJ2-2
CDR3aa: CASSLQGLNTGELFF
CDR3nt: TGTGCCAGCAGCCTACAGGGATTGAACACCGGGGAGCTGTTTTTT

v_gene: TRBV18
d_gene: -
abundance: -
j_gene: TRBJ2-2
CDR3aa: CASSTHPGQNTGELFF
CDR3nt: TGTGCCAGCTCAACGCATCCGGGACAGAACACCGGGGAGCTGTTTTTT

v_gene: TRBV18
d_gene: -
abundance: -
j_gene: TRBJ1-2
CDR3aa: CASSPGEVGYTF
CDR3nt: TGTGCCAGCTCACCAGGGGAGGTCGGCTACACCTTC

v_gene: TRBV24-1
d_gene: TRBD2
abundance: -
j_gene: TRBJ2-1
CDR3aa: CATSDHIGASGRYNEQFF
CDR3nt: TGTGCCACCAGTGATCACATTGGGGCGAGCGGGAGATACAATGAGCAGTTCTTC

v_gene: TRBV6-6
d_gene: TRBD2
abundance: -
j_gene: TRBJ2-1
CDR3aa: CASSYSETSNDEQFF
CDR3nt: TGTGCCAGCAGTTACTCTGAGACTAGCAACGATGAGCAGTTCTTC

v_gene: TRBV5-4
d_gene: TRBD1
abundance: -
j_gene: TRBJ2-7
CDR3aa: CASSRNGQGVKASEQYF
CDR3nt: TGTGCCAGCAGCCGGAATGGACAGGGGGTGAAGGCATCCGAGCAGTACTTC

v_gene: TRBV11-1
d_gene: -
abundance: -
j_gene: TRBJ1-1
CDR3aa: CASSLLAGSTEAFF
CDR3nt: TGTGCCAGCAGCTTACTAGCGGGTAGCACTGAAGCTTTCTTT

v_gene: TRBV7-2
d_gene: -
abundance: -
j_gene: TRBJ1-2
CDR3aa: CASSPDGQRRAGYTF
CDR3nt: TGTGCCAGCAGCCCTGATGGACAGCGCCGGGCGGGCTACACCTTC

v_gene: TRBV2
d_gene: -
abundance: -
j_gene: TRBJ1-2
CDR3aa: CASSRESYGYTF
CDR3nt: TGTGCCAGCAGCCGGGAGAGCTATGGCTACACCTTC

v_gene: TRBV29-1
d_gene: -
abundance: -
j_gene: TRBJ1-5
CDR3aa: CSVEVSGGNQPQHF
CDR3nt: TGCAGCGTTGAAGTTTCAGGTGGCAATCAGCCCCAGCATTTT

v_gene: TRBV5-1
d_gene: -
abundance: -
j_gene: TRBJ2-1
CDR3aa: CASSLAGSGSYNEQFF
CDR3nt: TGCGCCAGCAGCTTGGCAGGTAGCGGTTCCTACAATGAGCAGTTCTTC

v_gene: TRBV7-8
d_gene: -
abundance: -
j_gene: TRBJ1-4
CDR3aa: CASSPYYGKLFF
CDR3nt: TGTGCCAGCAGCCCTTACTATGGAAAACTGTTTTTT

v_gene: TRBV2
d_gene: TRBD2
abundance: -
j_gene: TRBJ2-3
CDR3aa: CASSVLAGATDTQYF
CDR3nt: TGTGCCAGCAGCGTACTAGCGGGCGCCACAGATACGCAGTATTTT